Each of the 21 T cell receptor beta chains below was sequenced from the same sample in a study of OX40 agonist ivuxolimab in advanced cancers. Here immunoSEQ multiplex PCR was the method, and the copy in TCRdb shows in-frame clones only, minus some. The profile shows 90,000 to 120,000 clones, 85% to 95% of them singletons. The sequencing used CD4+ or CD8+ T cells sorted from blood, collected in a trial of the OX40 agonist ivuxolimab. These receptors came from an adult with an advanced solid tumor such as melanoma, head and neck, liver or kidney cancer.

The V gene is TRBV27, the J gene TRBJ2-7; 8 positions match TRBD1. V dropped 3 bases and J dropped 6; count of bases not matched to a gene: 10. This CDR3 has 15 amino acids. CDR1 MNHEY and CDR2 SMNVEV come from the germline V gene (reference sequence). CDR3 sequence (DNA): TGTGCCAGCAGTTTTCGACAGGGGTTATCGCGCGAGCAGTACTTC. Amino acid sequence: CASSFRQGLSREQYF.

This clone was detected only once. The CDR3, as DNA: TGTGCCAGCAGCGCCCCTAGCGGGAACTCCTACGAGCAGTACTTC. Amino acids: CASSAPSGNSYEQYF. The chain employs TRBV5-4 and TRBJ2-7; 9 bases match TRBD2. The CDR3 loop spans 15 amino acids. Looked up from germline, CDR1 is SGHNT and CDR2 is YYREEE (reference sequence). The J segment lost 0 bases and the V segment lost 4 bases, leaving 5 bases of the junction unmatched.

J is TRBJ1-5 and V is TRBV19; 9 bases align to TRBD1. V was clipped by 5 bases and J by 7 bases; unmatched bases: 9. There are 15 residues in the CDR3. Germline assignment: CDR1 LNHDA and CDR2 SQIVND (reference sequence). CDR3 sequence reads: CASSPNDRGNQPQHF. CDR3 bases: TGTGCCAGTAGTCCTAATGACAGGGGGAACCAGCCCCAGCATTTT.

V and J are TRBV7-2 and TRBJ1-2; D not resolved. Per germline, CDR1 SGHTA and CDR2 FQGNSA. V was cut by 1 base and J by 2 bases, with 14 bases left in between. This CDR3 is built from 16 residues. The CDR3 bases are TGTGCCAGCAGCTTAGTTCTCACAGCCACCAACTATGGCTACACCTTC. Its translation: CASSLVLTATNYGYTF. Together with reference TRBV7-2 and TRBJ1-2, the CDR3 gives the full variable domain: GAGVSQSPSNKVTEKGKDVELRCDPISGHTALYWYRQSLGQGLEFLIYFQGNSAPDKSGLPSDRFSAERTGGSVSTLTIQRTQQEDSAVYLCASSLVLTATNYGYTFGSGTRLTVV.

The chain employs TRBV18 and TRBJ1-4; TRBD1 might be the D (5 bases). Germline assignment: CDR1 KGHSH and CDR2 LQKENI. This CDR3 comprises 13 residues. Trimming removed 2 bases from V and 4 bases from J, with 5 bases in between. The CDR3, as DNA: TGTGCCAGCTCACCAGACAGTAATGAAAAACTGTTTTTT. Translating it yields CASSPDSNEKLFF.

CDR3 DNA: TGCGCCAGTTCCCTGGGGGGAGCCCTCACAGATACGCAGTATTTT. The encoded protein is CASSLGGALTDTQYF. The chain uses TRBV4-1 and TRBJ2-3; perhaps TRBD2 as D (6 bases). The CDR3 covers 15 residues. Trimming shortened V by 9 bases and J by 2 bases, and 18 bases separated the two germline ends. Germline CDR1 and CDR2: MGHRA and YSYEKL.

This sequence joins TRBV19 and TRBJ2-2, with a tentative D call TRBD2 (6 bases). V shed 3 bases and J shed 0 bases, with 8 bases lying between them. Germline values: CDR1 LNHDA, CDR2 SQIVND (reference sequence). The CDR3 is 15 amino acids. The CDR3 region has the DNA TGTGCCAGTAGTATTAGCGGAGCGAACACCGGGGAGCTGTTTTTT. It yields the protein CASSISGANTGELFF.

The rearrangement links TRBV7-3 to TRBJ1-1, with 7 bases that match TRBD1. The CDR3 totals 13 residues. Germline V gene data show CDR1 as SGHTA and CDR2 as FQGTGA. The junction had 4 bases not matched to a gene; V was cut back by 5 bases and J by 4 bases. The CDR3 coding sequence is TGTGCCAGCAGCGCAGGGGGTACCACTGAAGCTTTCTTT. It codes for CASSAGGTTEAFF.

This clone was observed once. This chain joins TRBV11-3 and TRBJ1-2; maybe TRBD1 (5 bases). V was shortened by 5 bases and J by 8 bases, with 18 bases between the two germline ends. The CDR3 runs to 14 residues. The V gene's germline CDR1 is SGHNT and CDR2 YENEEA. DNA of the CDR3: TGTGCCAGCAGCCGCAGGGCAGCGACGGACGGCTACACCTTC. Encoded protein: CASSRRAATDGYTF.

V is TRBV7-9 and J is TRBJ2-7; the match to TRBD2 covers 15 bases. Germline CDR1 SEHNR, CDR2 FQNEAQ (reference sequence). The CDR3 consists of 15 residues. V shed 5 bases, J shed 2 bases, and the junction held 1 base outside the gene matches. The CDR3 coding sequence is TGTGCCAGCAGCCGGACTAGCGGGAGGGCCTACGAGCAGTACTTC. Its protein product is CASSRTSGRAYEQYF.

The chain links TRBV5-4 to TRBJ1-3, with a possible D match to TRBD1 (6 bases). The CDR3 covers 15 residues. Germline CDR1 reads SGHNT; CDR2 reads YYREEE (reference sequence). V gave up 4 bases and J gave up 2 bases, with 13 bases separating them. The chain's CDR3 is CASSRVTGPGNTIYF. The CDR3 bases are TGTGCCAGCAGCCGTGTGACAGGACCTGGAAACACCATATATTTT.

The chain employs TRBV9 and TRBJ2-7; D assignment may be TRBD1 or TRBD2 (5 bases each). In germline, CDR1 is SGDLS, CDR2 YYNGEE. The V end lost 0 bases, the J end lost 6 bases, and 10 bases lay between the germline ends. The CDR3 is made up of 13 amino acids. The CDR3 DNA reads TGTGCCAGCAGCGTAGGGATGGGGACCGAGCAGTACTTC. It is translated as CASSVGMGTEQYF.

CDR3 amino acids: CASRATDRDGQPQHF. Written as DNA, the CDR3 is TGTGCCAGCAGAGCCACGGACAGGGACGGTCAGCCCCAGCATTTT. The chain links TRBV6-6 to TRBJ1-5; TRBD1 agrees at 8 bases. Germline CDR1 is MNHNY and CDR2 is SVGAGI (reference sequence). Germline trimming cut 6 bases from V and 6 bases from J; bases unmatched to any gene: 10. The CDR3 extends over 15 amino acids.

The genes are TRBV5-1 and TRBJ2-2; D ambiguous. Trimming pared 0 bases from V and 3 bases from J, leaving 12 bases between. The CDR3 totals 16 residues. CDR1 and CDR2 (germline): SGHRS, YFSETQ. CDR3: CASSLGSRLYTGELFF. CDR3 DNA: TGCGCCAGCAGCTTGGGGTCGCGTTTATACACCGGGGAGCTGTTTTTT.

The chain links TRBV5-4 to TRBJ2-1; D call uncertain. The germline V gene encodes CDR1 SGHNT and CDR2 YYREEE (reference sequence). With 4 bases removed from V and 10 bases from J, the gap between germline ends came to 15 bases. The CDR3 runs 13 residues. The CDR3 sequence is CASSPYQRPEQFF. The CDR3 region has the DNA TGTGCCAGCAGCCCGTACCAAAGGCCAGAGCAGTTCTTC.

The chain links TRBV10-3 to TRBJ2-1, with TRBD2 matching over 15 bases. The CDR3 has 16 amino acids. V shed 6 bases, J shed 6 bases, and the junction held 6 bases outside the gene matches. From germline, CDR1 is ENHRY and CDR2 SYGVKD. CDR3 bases: TGTGCCATCAGCGGACTAGCGGGAGGGCCCCTCAATGAGCAGTTCTTC. Its protein product is CAISGLAGGPLNEQFF.

The chain joins TRBV6-1 to TRBJ2-1; 11 bases fit TRBD2. CDR3 length: 15 residues. V was pared by 10 bases and J by 3 bases, with 8 bases of the junction left unmatched. Germline V gene lookup returns CDR1 MNHNS and CDR2 SASEGT. CDR3 sequence reads: CATITTSGVYNEQFF. DNA for the CDR3: TGTGCCACCATTACGACTAGCGGGGTCTACAATGAGCAGTTCTTC.

This chain links TRBV7-9 with TRBJ2-5; tentative D call: TRBD2 (6 bases). Near its end, the DNA agrees better with TRBJ2-7, so the J call may be wrong. Germline V gene data show CDR1 as SEHNR and CDR2 as FQNEAQ (reference sequence). This CDR3 comprises 16 residues. CDR3 protein: CASSLALAVGGYEQYF. In DNA, the CDR3 is TGTGCCAGCAGCTTAGCGCTGGCAGTGGGGGGCTACGAGCAGTACTTC.

In its sample, this clone was seen once. The V call is TRBV28, the J call TRBJ1-3; no clear D gene. The CDR3 length is 15 residues. The V gene's germline CDR1 is MDHEN and CDR2 SYDVKM. With 2 bases removed from V and 0 bases from J, the gap between germline ends came to 8 bases. In DNA form, the CDR3 reads TGTGCCAGCAGTTTAAATCGGGACTCTGGAAACACCATATATTTT. Translated: CASSLNRDSGNTIYF.

The genes are TRBV20-1 and TRBJ1-2; a possible D gene is TRBD1 (5 bases). Deletions cut 4 bases from V and 4 bases from J, with 7 bases between. The CDR3 runs to 11 residues. Germline V gives CDR1 DFQATT, CDR2 SNEGSKA (reference sequence). CDR3 nucleotide sequence: TGCAGTGCTATACAGGTCTATGGCTACACCTTC. This codes for CSAIQVYGYTF.

This clone was counted at least ten times. The chain uses TRBV25-1 and TRBJ2-5; D is possibly TRBD1 (5 bases). CDR1 and CDR2 from the germline V gene are MGHDK and SYGVNS. The V gene lost 6 bases and the J gene lost 3 bases, with 26 bases spanning the gap. This CDR3 contains 18 residues. For the CDR3, the DNA is TGTGCCAGCAGCTCCCCCACAGGAGCTAGGGTGATTGAAGAGACCCAGTACTTC. This gives the protein CASSSPTGARVIEETQYF. Full variable domain (remainder filled in from reference TRBV25-1 and TRBJ2-5): EADIYQTPRYLVIGTGKKITLECSQTMGHDKMYWYQQDPGMELHLIHYSYGVNSTEKGDLSSESTVSRIRTEHFPLTLESARPSHTSQYLCASSSPTGARVIEETQYFGPGTRLLVL.